Below are 17 T cell receptor beta chains sequenced from a single sample in a study of cytomegalovirus exposure and HLA in healthy donors. TCRdb's table, derived via immunoSEQ multiplex PCR, lists solely in-frame clones and lacks some. The table shows approximately 46,000 clones, with 85% to 95% occurring only once. The sample comprised PBMCs. These receptors were collected from a man aged 18 to 30 in good health and CMV-seronegative.

This chain links TRBV7-3 with TRBJ2-1, with 8 bases lining up with TRBD2. Germline CDR1 SGHTA, CDR2 FQGTGA. The length of the CDR3 is 16 residues. Losses at the gene ends were 5 bases for V and 7 bases for J; bases not matched to a gene: 13. The CDR3, as DNA: TGTGCCAGCAGCGCGAGCTGGGGAGCGGGGGTAAATGAGCAGTTCTTC. Residues: CASSASWGAGVNEQFF.

The V and J genes are TRBV4-2 and TRBJ2-7, with 8 bases matching TRBD1. The junction had 8 bases not matched to a gene; V was cut back by 4 bases and J by 0 bases. The CDR3 is made up of 16 amino acids. Germline values: CDR1 LGHNA, CDR2 YNFKEQ. In nucleotides, the CDR3 is TGTGCCAGCAGCCGCCGGACAGGGACTGGCTCCTACGAGCAGTACTTC. Amino acids: CASSRRTGTGSYEQYF.

The chain recombines TRBV9 with TRBJ2-5, with 10 bases lining up with TRBD2. Germline V lookup: CDR1 SGDLS, CDR2 YYNGEE. The CDR3 extends over 16 amino acids. The V and J ends lost 3 bases and 4 bases, in that order; junction bases with no gene match: 9. CDR3 loop: CASSAHASGSGETQYF. The CDR3 DNA reads TGTGCCAGCAGCGCCCACGCTAGCGGGAGTGGAGAGACCCAGTACTTC.

V gene TRBV28 combines with J gene TRBJ1-2; the D is unclear. In germline, CDR1 is MDHEN, CDR2 SYDVKM. With 6 bases removed from V and 8 bases from J, the gap between germline ends came to 22 bases. The CDR3 spans 15 residues. Here the CDR3 DNA reads TGTGCCAGCAGATCCCCGTTAGCGGGTACCCAGGGCTACACCTTC. This encodes CASRSPLAGTQGYTF.

This chain joins TRBV28 and TRBJ2-7; D may be TRBD2 (7 bases). Germline V gene sequence: CDR1 MDHEN, CDR2 SYDVKM. The CDR3 extends over 13 amino acids. Trimming pared 5 bases from V and 5 bases from J, leaving 13 bases between. CDR3: CASSPRGAHEQYF. DNA for the CDR3: TGTGCCAGCAGTCCCCGGGGGGCCCACGAGCAGTACTTC.

The chain joins TRBV18 to TRBJ2-3; D might be TRBD2 (6 bases). V was pared by 6 bases and J by 3 bases, with 10 bases between. Germline V gives CDR1 KGHSH, CDR2 LQKENI. The CDR3 length is 13 residues. The CDR3 is CASSAGRTDTQYF. CDR3 bases: TGTGCCAGCTCCGCAGGGAGGACAGATACGCAGTATTTT.

The chain combines TRBV28 with TRBJ2-2; TRBD2 agrees at 12 bases. CDR1 is MDHEN, CDR2 SYDVKM, per germline. CDR3 length equals 17 residues. J was trimmed by 7 bases and V by 2 bases; bases with no gene match: 8. CDR3 DNA sequence: TGTGCCAGCAGTTTAGGAGCTCTAGCGGGAGGGTTCGGGGAGCTGTTTTTT. Protein sequence: CASSLGALAGGFGELFF. The complete variable domain, with remaining parts taken from reference TRBV28 and TRBJ2-2, reads DVKVTQSSRYLVKRTGEKVFLECVQDMDHENMFWYRQDPGLGLRLIYFSYDVKMKEKGDIPEGYSVSREKKERFSLILESASTNQTSMYLCASSLGALAGGFGELFFGEGSRLTVL.

This clone is a singleton in its sample. V is TRBV19 and J is TRBJ2-7; D might be TRBD1 (6 bases). The V end was cut by 5 bases, the J end by 3 bases, with 17 bases between. There are 15 residues in the CDR3. Germline loops: CDR1 LNHDA, CDR2 SQIVND (reference sequence). The CDR3 region has the DNA TGTGCCAGTAGTCTCCTTGGGGGCCTTCACTACGAGCAGTACTTC. Translation gives CASSLLGGLHYEQYF.

The CDR3 spells CAWSPGTSTDTQYF. The CDR3, as DNA: TGTGCCTGGAGTCCTGGCACCAGCACAGATACGCAGTATTTT. The rearrangement uses TRBV30 and TRBJ2-3, with D unclear. Germline values: CDR1 GTSNPN, CDR2 SVGIG (reference sequence). With 2 bases removed from V and 0 bases from J, the gap between germline ends came to 9 bases. CDR3 size: 14 residues.

The CDR3 reads CASGRTGFGANVLTF. The CDR3 DNA reads TGTGCCAGCGGGAGGACAGGGTTTGGGGCCAACGTCCTGACTTTC. The V and J genes are TRBV7-9 and TRBJ2-6; 8 bases are a match to TRBD1. Germline V gene lookup returns CDR1 SEHNR and CDR2 FQNEAQ (reference sequence). This CDR3 has 15 residues. Germline trimming cut 8 bases from V and 3 bases from J; bases unmatched to any gene: 6.

This clone is a singleton in its sample. The chain employs TRBV9 and TRBJ2-5; D might be TRBD2 (6 bases). Between the trimmed V and J ends, which lost 3 bases and 3 bases, there was a span of 9 bases. Germline-derived CDR1 and CDR2 are SGDLS and YYNGEE. The CDR3 extends over 13 amino acids. In DNA, the CDR3 is TGTGCCAGCAGCGGGTCGGGGGAAGAGACCCAGTACTTC. It codes for CASSGSGEETQYF. The complete variable domain, with remaining parts taken from reference TRBV9 and TRBJ2-5, reads DSGVTQTPKHLITATGQRVTLRCSPRSGDLSVYWYQQSLDQGLQFLIQYYNGEERAKGNILERFSAQQFPDLHSELNLSSLELGDSALYFCASSGSGEETQYFGPGTRLLVL.

CDR3 sequence (DNA): TGTGCCAGCAGTGAAGCTGTCCCAGGGCTAGGGCAGCCCCAGCATTTT. Translation gives CASSEAVPGLGQPQHF. The V and J genes are TRBV2 and TRBJ1-5; D is possibly TRBD1 (5 bases). This CDR3 is built from 16 residues. CDR1 is SNHLY, CDR2 FYNNEI, per germline. The ends were cut back, 0 bases at V and 7 bases at J, with 16 bases in the middle. The full variable domain, with the rest looked up from reference TRBV2 and TRBJ1-5, is EPEVTQTPSHQVTQMGQEVILRCVPISNHLYFYWYRQILGQKVEFLVSFYNNEISEKSEIFDDQFSVERPDGSNFTLKIRSTKLEDSAMYFCASSEAVPGLGQPQHFGDGTRLSIL.

The chain links TRBV18 to TRBJ1-1, with a tentative D call TRBD1 (6 bases). Germline V gene sequence: CDR1 KGHSH, CDR2 LQKENI. V lost 8 bases and J lost 0, with 10 bases in between. The CDR3 covers 13 residues. The CDR3 DNA sequence: TGTGCCAGCGGCCGGGACATGAACACTGAAGCTTTCTTT. Encoded protein: CASGRDMNTEAFF.

V and J are TRBV10-3 and TRBJ1-3; 9 bases are shared with TRBD1. The V gene's germline CDR1 is ENHRY and CDR2 SYGVKD. Losses at the gene ends were 11 bases for V and 4 bases for J; bases not matched to a gene: 6. The CDR3 totals 13 residues. The CDR3 sequence: CALSGQGGNTIYF. The CDR3 nucleotides read TGTGCCTTATCCGGACAGGGGGGAAACACCATATATTTT.

This clone was seen just once. The genes are TRBV7-2 and TRBJ2-3; D is undetermined. In germline, CDR1 is SGHTA, CDR2 FQGNSA. Trimming removed 5 bases from V and 10 bases from J, with 13 bases in between. This CDR3 contains 12 residues. Here the CDR3 DNA reads TGTGCCAGCAGCCCCGGCGGCCAAGCGCAGTATTTT. Translation: CASSPGGQAQYF.

J is TRBJ1-5 and V is TRBV28; possible D gene TRBD1, 6 bases. Germline V CDR1 and CDR2: MDHEN, SYDVKM. Trimming removed 3 bases at V and 4 bases at J, with 10 bases between. The CDR3 consists of 14 residues. The CDR3 reads CASSFRGANQPQHF. The CDR3 DNA sequence: TGTGCCAGCAGTTTCAGGGGAGCGAATCAGCCCCAGCATTTT.

The rearrangement uses TRBV10-3 and TRBJ2-7; 9 bases are shared with TRBD1. J lost 7 bases, V lost 3 bases, and 10 bases had no gene match. CDR3 length: 15 amino acids. Germline V gene data show CDR1 as ENHRY and CDR2 as SYGVKD. The CDR3 is CAISDPGTGLEEQYF. The CDR3 nucleotides are TGTGCCATCAGTGACCCTGGGACAGGGCTGGAGGAGCAGTACTTC.